These 5 T cell receptor beta chains came from one sample sequenced in a study of CD8+CD57+ T cells in acquired aplastic anemia. The template for TCR beta VDJ and CDR3 sequence profiling was genomic DNA. Via MiXCR, TCRdb re-called the reads, giving one row per CDR3 protein. The sample lists hundreds of thousands of distinct CDR3 sequences, 60% to 80% occurring once. Sample: sorted CD4+, CD8+, or CD8+CD57+ T cells (not recorded which) from PBMCs. The receptors come from a human donor in good health, serving as a control.

V gene TRBV19 combines with J gene TRBJ1-5; D unclear. V was cut by 3 bases and J by 7 bases, with 13 bases left in between. CDR3 length: 14 residues. CDR1 and CDR2 (germline): LNHDA, SQIVND (reference sequence). This CDR3 reads CASSIRGADQPQHF. DNA of the CDR3: TGTGCCAGTAGTATTCGAGGCGCAGACCAGCCCCAGCATTTT.

Worth noting for this clonotype: The junction differs from germline at one of its ends, possibly a read error. The chain is built from TRBV7-9 and TRBJ2-7; 7 nucleotides agree with TRBD1. Per the germline V gene, CDR1 is SEHNR and CDR2 is FQNEAQ (reference sequence). The CDR3 loop spans 16 amino acids. The CDR3 sequence: CATSQGTGAPTAAQYF. The DNA for the CDR3 is TGTGCCACCAGCCAAGGTACAGGGGCGCCGACCGCCGCGCAGTACTTC.

With respect to this clonotype: At one end, the junction sequence differs from germline, possibly due to a read error. This chain connects TRBV7-3 to TRBJ1-1; D gene uncertain. There are 13 residues in the CDR3. Germline CDR1 reads SGHTA; CDR2 reads FQGTGA. The CDR3 loop reads CASSLGQNTEAYF. The CDR3 bases are TGTGCTAGCAGCTTAGGGCAGAACACTGAAGCTTACTTT.

The rearrangement links TRBV15 to TRBJ2-7, with 8 bases lining up with TRBD1. Trimming took 3 bases from V and 6 from J; bases not matched to a gene: 13. The CDR3 contains 16 residues. CDR1 LNHNV and CDR2 YYDKDF come from the germline V gene (reference sequence). CDR3 nucleotide sequence: TGTGCCACCAGCAGCCCCCAAACAGGGGGGTTTTCCGAGCAGTACTTC. Translation gives CATSSPQTGGFSEQYF.

This clonotype has at least ten counts. This chain joins TRBV3-1 and TRBJ1-6; D gene ambiguous. V was shortened by 3 bases and J by 4 bases, with 13 bases between the two germline ends. Looked up from germline, CDR1 is LGHDT and CDR2 is YNNKEL (reference sequence). The CDR3 totals 16 residues. The CDR3 DNA follows: TGTGCCAGCAGCCATCCTAAATGGGGTTATAATTCACCCCTCCACTTT. This encodes CASSHPKWGYNSPLHF. The full variable domain, its missing parts supplied by reference TRBV3-1 and TRBJ1-6, is DTAVSQTPKYLVTQMGNDKSIKCEQNLGHDTMYWYKQDSKKFLKIMFSYNNKELIINETVPNRFSPKSPDKAHLNLHINSLELGDSAVYFCASSHPKWGYNSPLHFGNGTRLTVT.